The clone carrying this TCR beta chain was counted between two and nine times. TCRdb passed the 5' RACE reads through MiXCR, listing each CDR3 protein once. The sample yields about 240,000 distinct CDR3 sequences, roughly 7.2% seen once. This record comes from a study of T cells after yellow fever vaccination. The ends were cut back, 3 bases at V and 0 bases at J, with 11 bases in the middle. There are 15 residues in the CDR3. The TCR sequence derives from a man under 40 who received the YFV17D yellow fever vaccine. The rearrangement joins TRBV12-3 or TRBV12-4 to TRBJ1-1, with no clear D. The specimen was CD4+ T cells sorted from PBMCs, collected 15 days after the yellow fever booster vaccination. The CDR3 region has the DNA TGTGCCAGCAGTTTGAGTTCGTCCGTGAACACTGAAGCTTTCTTT. Its translation is CASSLSSSVNTEAFF.